This record concerns one TCR beta chain sequence. Its specificity is not known. The data were taken from a study of cytomegalovirus exposure and HLA in healthy donors. Findings and limits, study-wide: Researchers catalogued under 200 TCR beta chains as cytomegalovirus-associated. A few chains linked to CMV were shown in vitro to be specific for CMV antigens. Presence/absence analyses treated sequencing depth as roughly uniform across donors.

PCR amplification relied on 60 Vbeta primers (plus 13 Jbeta primers). Per the original methods: An analysis performed later counted about 80 million unique TCR beta chains (approximately 12 million of them shared). Repertoires were generated with immunoSEQ multiplex PCR, while TCRdb's copy carries only in-frame clones and drops some. V, J and clone size are those of that table, while D and trimming were read from the DNA. The sample lists more than 70,000 clones, about 70% occurring once. The CDR3 has 13 amino acids. Trimming at V came to 4 bases and at J to 4 bases, leaving 5 bases not matched to a gene. Looked up from germline, CDR1 is SQVTM and CDR2 is ANQGSEA.

The rearrangement uses TRBV29-1 and TRBJ2-3, with TRBD1 identical over 7 bases. The sequenced sample consisted of PBMCs. This TCR derives from a woman aged 45-60 years in good health and CMV-seropositive. The CDR3 sequence: CSVGTGLADTQYF. CDR3 DNA sequence: TGCAGCGTTGGGACAGGTCTGGCAGATACGCAGTATTTT.